This T cell receptor (beta chain) appears in the sequencing data of a study of T cell responses to AZD1222 COVID-19 vaccine. Study in general: Pooled together were second doses at about 4 or about 12 weeks.

Sequenced by immunoSEQ multiplex PCR; TCRdb stores in-frame clones only, minus some. The data hold 90,000 to 120,000 clones, with approximately 90% observed a single time. This specimen consisted of peripheral blood, obtained on day 0 of AZD1222 vaccination. This TCR was sampled from an adult in good health.

The CDR3 loop is CASSDGTVYGYTF. The CDR3 DNA sequence: TGTGCCAGCAGTGATGGGACGGTCTATGGCTACACCTTC. V is TRBV6-1 and J is TRBJ1-2, with a tentative D call TRBD1 (5 bases). Trimming stripped 3 bases from V and 4 bases from J, with 9 bases between. The CDR3 is 13 amino acids. Germline V gene sequence: CDR1 MNHNS, CDR2 SASEGT.